This entry describes one T cell receptor (beta chain). These data belong to a study of control samples from healthy donors and cancer patients. This CDR3 spans 13 amino acids. V was pared by 5 bases and J by 6 bases, with 11 bases between. TCRdb keeps only in-frame clones here, not all; method: immunoSEQ multiplex PCR. The sample includes under 200,000 clones, roughly 95% of them seen just once. Source material: blood. The sequence derives from a woman in her twenties or thirties in good health. V usage is TRBV12-3 or TRBV12-4 and J usage is TRBJ1-5; D remains ambiguous. The CDR3 sequence: CASSPRASQPQHF. The CDR3 region has the DNA TGTGCCAGCAGTCCGCGGGCGAGTCAGCCCCAGCATTTT.